The sample holds many counts of the clone carrying this T cell receptor (beta chain). The sample comes from a study of T-cell reconstitution after alpha-beta-depleted transplantation in children. Preparation of the TCRbeta library used unique molecular identifiers. TCRdb redid the calling of the PCR reads with MiXCR, one entry per CDR3 protein. The top ten hold 7.5% of the sample, which has around 270,000 distinct CDR3 sequences, about 9.5% seen once. The sequencing used PBMCs, collected before TCRalphabeta/CD19-depleted stem cell transplant. This clonotype originated in a boy less than two years old with acute myeloid leukemia, due to receive a stem cell transplant.

The CDR3 nucleotides read TGTGCCAGCACGCCTCTGGGGCAGGGTGAAAAACTGTTTTTT. The encoded protein is CASTPLGQGEKLFF. The chain has TRBV7-9 and TRBJ1-4; TRBD1 might be the D (5 bases). The V gene lost 7 bases and the J gene lost 7 bases, with 16 bases spanning the gap. The germline gives CDR1 SEHNR, CDR2 FQNEAQ (reference sequence). The CDR3 extends over 14 amino acids.